Listed here are 8 T cell receptor beta chains from one sample, sequenced in a study of OX40 agonist ivuxolimab in advanced cancers. Assay: immunoSEQ multiplex PCR; the TCRdb copy retains only in-frame clones and omits some. The sample has 55,000 to 70,000 clones, nearly 90% seen once. Sequenced material: CD4+ or CD8+ T cells sorted from blood, taken in a trial of the OX40 agonist ivuxolimab. The receptors derive from an adult with an advanced solid tumor such as melanoma, head and neck, liver or kidney cancer.

This clone was counted a single time. The J gene is TRBJ1-1, the V gene TRBV5-1, with 7 bases identical to TRBD1. This CDR3 has 14 residues. The junction had 3 bases not matched to a gene; V was cut back by 4 bases and J by 0 bases. The germline V gene encodes CDR1 SGHRS and CDR2 YFSETQ. CDR3 bases: TGCGCCAGCAGCCGGGGACAGCTGAACACTGAAGCTTTCTTT. The encoded protein is CASSRGQLNTEAFF.

V usage is TRBV30 and J usage is TRBJ1-6, with 8 nucleotides matching TRBD1. Germline values: CDR1 GTSNPN, CDR2 SVGIG (reference sequence). The CDR3 is 12 amino acids. V shed 5 bases, J shed 10 bases, and the junction held 4 bases outside the gene matches. The CDR3 sequence is CAWGQGGSPLHF. CDR3 nucleotide sequence: TGTGCCTGGGGACAGGGTGGATCACCCCTCCACTTT.

The V gene is TRBV5-1, the J gene TRBJ2-3; D is undetermined. The V end lost 2 bases, the J end lost 4 bases, and 11 bases lay between the germline ends. This CDR3 is built from 14 residues. CDR1 is SGHRS and CDR2 is YFSETQ in the germline V gene. The CDR3, as DNA: TGCGCCAGCAGCTTAGGGCAGGCCCCAGATACGCAGTATTTT. Protein sequence: CASSLGQAPDTQYF.

The table lists this clone with many counts. The chain links TRBV5-4 to TRBJ2-2; D possibly uses TRBD1 or TRBD2 (5 bases each). V lost 5 bases and J 7 bases, leaving 15 bases between the germline ends. Per the germline V gene, CDR1 is SGHNT and CDR2 is YYREEE (reference sequence). This CDR3 contains 14 residues. The CDR3 sequence is CASSRGDRSGELFF. Written as DNA, the CDR3 is TGTGCCAGCAGTCGAGGGGATAGGAGCGGGGAGCTGTTTTTT.

The V gene is TRBV28, the J gene TRBJ2-1; tentatively, D is TRBD2 (5 bases). Trimming left V 6 bases short and J 9 bases short, with 9 bases between. Per germline, CDR1 MDHEN and CDR2 SYDVKM. This CDR3 has 11 amino acids. This CDR3 is CASRLAGEQFF. The CDR3 DNA follows: TGTGCCAGCAGGCTCGCGGGTGAGCAGTTCTTC.

The chain employs TRBV7-2 and TRBJ1-1; no clear D. The CDR3 has 13 amino acids. With 5 bases removed from V and 0 bases from J, the gap between germline ends came to 7 bases. The V gene's germline CDR1 is SGHTA and CDR2 FQGNSA. For the CDR3, the DNA is TGTGCCAGCAGCCAAAACGTGAACACTGAAGCTTTCTTT. This encodes CASSQNVNTEAFF.

The genes are TRBV28 and TRBJ2-7; D could derive from TRBD1 or TRBD2 (5 bases each). In germline, CDR1 is MDHEN, CDR2 SYDVKM. This CDR3 contains 16 residues. V shed 5 bases and J shed 5 bases, with 22 bases lying between them. The CDR3: CASSISGTGIADEQYF. In nucleotides, the CDR3 is TGTGCCAGCAGTATTAGTGGGACCGGGATCGCAGACGAGCAGTACTTC.

The CDR3 nucleotides are TGCGCCAGCAGCCAAGATCGAAAGGAGGGTCGAGGCAATCAGCCCCAGCATTTT. It codes for CASSQDRKEGRGNQPQHF. The chain is built from TRBV4-1 and TRBJ1-5; D ambiguous. Germline lookup yields CDR1 MGHRA and CDR2 YSYEKL. CDR3 length: 18 amino acids. V was pared by 0 bases and J by 2 bases, with 17 bases between.